This is a list of T cell receptor beta chains from one sample in a study of T cell responses to AZD1222 COVID-19 vaccine. The data were produced by immunoSEQ multiplex PCR, yet TCRdb's version contains in-frame clones alone and is incomplete. The profile shows about 120,000 clones, around 88% of them singletons. Sequencing was performed on peripheral blood, taken 28 days after the second AZD1222 dose. The receptor set was obtained from an adult who received the AZD1222 COVID-19 vaccine. CDR3s include the opening cysteine and the closing phenylalanine or tryptophan. D genes are given only for firm matches. Only some rows state a clone size, as once, few, many or a class for expanded clones.

clone_size	d_call	v_call	cdr3_length	j_call	cdr3_aa	cdr3_nt
few	-	TRBV12-5	15	TRBJ2-2	CASGAGTRNTGELFF	TGTGCTAGTGGCGCCGGGACAAGGAACACCGGGGAGCTGTTTTTT
-	-	TRBV5-4	13	TRBJ2-5	CASSAPGRETQYF	TGTGCCAGCAGCGCCCCGGGGCGAGAGACCCAGTACTTC
-	-	TRBV15	17	TRBJ1-6	CATSRDPGGTYNSPLHF	TGTGCCACCAGCAGAGATCCGGGGGGCACCTATAATTCACCCCTCCACTTT
-	-	TRBV2	13	TRBJ2-6	CASKVSGANVLTF	TGTGCCAGCAAGGTCTCTGGGGCCAACGTCCTGACTTTC
-	-	TRBV7-2	15	TRBJ2-1	CASSSAGYSYNEQFF	TGTGCCAGCAGCTCCGCGGGGTACTCCTACAATGAGCAGTTCTTC
-	TRBD1	TRBV27	15	TRBJ2-3	CASSTYRGRTDTQYF	TGTGCCAGCAGTACCTACAGGGGACGCACAGATACGCAGTATTTT
-	-	TRBV7-9	12	TRBJ1-5	CASSITNQPQHF	TGTGCCAGCAGCATAACTAATCAGCCCCAGCATTTT
-	TRBD1	TRBV6-5	15	TRBJ2-2	CASSRDRGPTGELFF	TGTGCCAGCAGCCGGGACAGGGGGCCCACCGGGGAGCTGTTTTTT
-	-	TRBV4-3	14	TRBJ1-2	CASSQDQGSYGYTF	TGCGCCAGCAGCCAAGATCAGGGGAGCTATGGCTACACCTTC
-	-	TRBV11-2	19	TRBJ2-7	CASSFPKGAIAGSSYEQYF	TGTGCCAGCAGCTTCCCTAAGGGGGCAATAGCGGGGTCCTCCTACGAGCAGTACTTC
-	-	TRBV2	13	TRBJ1-5	CASARFGNQPQHF	TGTGCCAGCGCCCGGTTCGGCAATCAGCCCCAGCATTTT
-	-	TRBV11-2	16	TRBJ2-1	CASSRIGSGDDNEQFF	TGTGCCAGCAGCCGAATCGGATCAGGGGATGACAATGAGCAGTTCTTC
-	-	TRBV12-3/TRBV12-4	11	TRBJ1-2	CASSRLRGYTF	TGTGCCAGCAGCCGCCTTCGGGGCTACACCTTC
-	TRBD1	TRBV16	15	TRBJ1-5	CASSPTGSGNQPQHF	TGTGCCAGCAGCCCGACAGGGTCGGGCAATCAGCCCCAGCATTTT
-	-	TRBV2	12	TRBJ2-1	CASRSQGGEQFF	TGTGCCAGCAGGTCACAGGGGGGGGAGCAGTTCTTC
-	TRBD2	TRBV19	16	TRBJ2-1	CASSLSSGGSYNEQFF	TGTGCCAGTAGTCTCTCTAGCGGGGGGTCGTACAATGAGCAGTTCTTC
-	-	TRBV20-1	10	TRBJ2-1	CSVGFYEQFF	TGCAGTGTCGGTTTTTATGAGCAGTTCTTC
-	-	TRBV18	14	TRBJ2-3	CASSPGRAPDTQYF	TGTGCCAGCTCACCCGGCAGGGCGCCAGATACGCAGTATTTT
-	-	TRBV6-6	15	TRBJ2-1	CASSSPGHEDNEQFF	TGTGCCAGCAGTTCACCGGGACACGAAGACAATGAGCAGTTCTTC
few	TRBD1	TRBV3-1/TRBV3-2	13	TRBJ2-1	CASSVQGTNEQFF	TGTGCCAGCAGCGTACAGGGGACCAATGAGCAGTTCTTC
-	-	TRBV27	14	TRBJ2-5	CASSFSPERETQYF	TGTGCCAGCAGTTTTAGTCCAGAGCGAGAGACCCAGTACTTC
-	TRBD2	TRBV2	19	TRBJ2-2	CASSERASGGPLNTGELFF	TGTGCCAGCAGTGAAAGGGCTAGCGGGGGGCCCCTGAACACCGGGGAGCTGTTTTTT
-	TRBD2	TRBV5-1	14	TRBJ2-1	CASSVVGLENEQFF	TGCGCCAGCAGCGTTGTAGGACTAGAGAATGAGCAGTTCTTC
-	-	TRBV18	15	TRBJ2-7	CASSPPGTSRYEQYF	TGTGCCAGCTCACCACCCGGGACGTCTCGATACGAGCAGTACTTC
-	-	TRBV6-5	13	TRBJ1-1	CASKKAVSTEAFF	TGTGCCAGCAAGAAAGCCGTGAGCACTGAAGCTTTCTTT
-	-	TRBV2	12	TRBJ1-5	CASSGNNQPQHF	TGTGCCAGCAGTGGAAACAATCAGCCCCAGCATTTT
-	TRBD2	TRBV5-4	19	TRBJ2-3	CASSLSLGTSGFHTDTQYF	TGTGCCAGCAGCTTGTCTCTTGGGACTAGCGGGTTCCACACAGATACGCAGTATTTT
once	-	TRBV4-2	17	TRBJ2-6	CASSQDPTGRGANVLTF	TGTGCCAGCAGCCAAGATCCGACAGGGAGGGGGGCCAACGTCCTGACTTTC
-	-	TRBV7-9	12	TRBJ1-1	CASSLGFREAFF	TGTGCCAGCAGCTTAGGGTTCAGGGAAGCTTTCTTT
-	-	TRBV6-4	13	TRBJ1-5	CASSEQENQPQHF	TGTGCCAGCAGTGAGCAGGAAAATCAGCCCCAGCATTTT
-	TRBD1	TRBV5-1	16	TRBJ1-4	CASSLDRGRANEKLFF	TGCGCCAGCAGCTTGGACAGGGGGCGTGCTAATGAAAAACTGTTTTTT
few	-	TRBV7-6	18	TRBJ1-5	CASSLNPPGRGPNQPQHF	TGTGCCAGCAGCTTAAACCCCCCGGGCAGGGGACCCAATCAGCCCCAGCATTTT
-	-	TRBV7-3	15	TRBJ2-1	CASSLTGANYNEQFF	TGTGCCAGCAGCCTTACTGGGGCGAATTACAATGAGCAGTTCTTC
-	-	TRBV6-5	15	TRBJ2-5	CASSYIVKGGETQYF	TGTGCCAGCAGTTATATCGTGAAGGGGGGAGAGACCCAGTACTTC
-	-	TRBV9	15	TRBJ1-6	CASSVLGQNNSPLHF	TGTGCCAGCAGCGTCCTAGGGCAAAATAATTCACCCCTCCACTTT
-	-	TRBV18	13	TRBJ1-2	CASSSDIAYGYTF	TGTGCCAGCTCTTCGGACATTGCCTATGGCTACACCTTC
-	TRBD1	TRBV28	13	TRBJ2-1	CASKGQGYNEQFF	TGTGCCAGCAAGGGACAGGGCTACAATGAGCAGTTCTTC
-	TRBD1	TRBV6-6	17	TRBJ1-3	CASSLQGQGAFGNTIYF	TGTGCCAGCAGTCTGCAGGGGCAGGGGGCTTTTGGAAACACCATATATTTT
-	-	TRBV7-9	13	TRBJ1-1	CASSRVLGTEAFF	TGTGCCAGCAGTCGCGTCCTGGGGACTGAAGCTTTCTTT
-	TRBD1	TRBV10-3	13	TRBJ1-6	CANGQELNSPLHF	TGTGCCAACGGACAGGAACTAAATTCACCCCTCCACTTT
-	-	TRBV20-1	15	TRBJ1-6	CSASSPTYYNSPLHF	TGCAGTGCTAGTTCTCCTACCTACTATAATTCACCCCTCCACTTT
-	-	TRBV5-1	14	TRBJ1-3	CASSEGSSGNTIYF	TGCGCCAGCAGCGAGGGAAGCTCTGGAAACACCATATATTTT
-	TRBD1	TRBV18	15	TRBJ1-5	CASSETGDSNQPQHF	TGTGCCAGCTCGGAAACAGGGGACAGCAATCAGCCCCAGCATTTT
-	-	TRBV9	12	TRBJ2-2	CASSHPTGELFF	TGTGCCAGCAGCCACCCGACTGGGGAGCTGTTTTTT
-	TRBD1	TRBV7-8	15	TRBJ1-1	CASSVDRVGNTEAFF	TGTGCCAGCAGCGTGGACAGGGTGGGGAACACTGAAGCTTTCTTT
-	-	TRBV18	15	TRBJ2-4	CASSPVKDNKNIQYF	TGTGCCAGCTCACCGGTCAAGGACAACAAAAACATTCAGTACTTC
-	TRBD1	TRBV12-3/TRBV12-4	13	TRBJ1-3	CASSIRGGNTIYF	TGTGCCAGCAGTATCAGGGGGGGAAACACCATATATTTT
-	-	TRBV2	14	TRBJ1-1	CASSESGKNTEAFF	TGTGCCAGCAGTGAATCGGGCAAGAACACTGAAGCTTTCTTT
-	-	TRBV7-2	13	TRBJ1-1	CASSLEIHTEAFF	TGTGCCAGCAGCTTGGAGATCCACACTGAAGCTTTCTTT
-	-	TRBV7-9	14	TRBJ2-5	CASSLVGSQETQYF	TGTGCCAGCAGCTTAGTAGGCAGCCAAGAGACCCAGTACTTC
-	-	TRBV18	16	TRBJ1-3	CASSPPSGSAGNTIYF	TGTGCCAGCTCACCACCTTCAGGCAGTGCTGGAAACACCATATATTTT
-	TRBD1	TRBV3-1/TRBV3-2	14	TRBJ2-7	CASSLQTGGYEQYF	TGTGCCAGCAGCCTACAGACAGGGGGCTACGAGCAGTACTTC
-	TRBD2	TRBV19	15	TRBJ2-5	CASSPGLAGQETQYF	TGTGCCAGTAGCCCGGGACTAGCGGGCCAAGAGACCCAGTACTTC
-	-	TRBV2	17	TRBJ1-2	CASSEGVGPGVNYGYTF	TGTGCCAGCAGCGAGGGGGTAGGGCCTGGTGTTAACTATGGCTACACCTTC